Below, 28 T cell receptor beta chains from the same sample are listed, as sequenced in a study of shared clonotypes between healthy human individuals (dated by TCRdb to 2020 to 2021). Library creation used the immunoSEQ multiplex PCR assay. In TCRdb, the immuneACCESS table is reduced to in-frame sequences with V and J assigned. These tables do not hold every clone; where another copy was compared, an unresolved V gene accounts for under half, and the others remain unexplained. The sample table holds 2 million to 2.5 million clones, of which 95% were seen once. 0.13% of the sample is held by the ten biggest clonotypes. Sequenced input: naive CD4+ T cells sorted from blood. The sample's cell subset or site label, in plain terms: CD45RA+ positively selected. The receptors here all came from a man younger than 35 in good health.

This sequence joins TRBV4-1 and TRBJ2-2; the D gene is possibly TRBD1 (5 bases). This CDR3 spans 17 amino acids. Germline values: CDR1 MGHRA, CDR2 YSYEKL. With 4 bases removed from V and 4 bases from J, the gap between germline ends came to 19 bases. The CDR3 DNA reads TGCGCCAGCAGCCCAAGTCAGGTCGGTCAGGGCACCGGGGAGCTGTTTTTT. Translation gives CASSPSQVGQGTGELFF.

The V gene is TRBV5-1, the J gene TRBJ2-7; 7 bases map to TRBD1. CDR1 and CDR2 from the germline V gene are SGHRS and YFSETQ. The CDR3 sequence is 13 residues long. Germline trimming cut 7 bases from V and 6 bases from J; bases unmatched to any gene: 10. The CDR3 sequence is CASSHPAGGEQYF. The CDR3 region has the DNA TGCGCCAGCTCCCACCCAGCAGGGGGCGAGCAGTACTTC.

The chain combines TRBV9 with TRBJ2-1; tentatively, D is TRBD2 (6 bases). Germline lookup yields CDR1 SGDLS and CDR2 YYNGEE. The CDR3 contains 15 residues. Trimming removed 4 bases from V and 5 bases from J, with 16 bases in between. The CDR3 DNA sequence: TGTGCCAGCAGCCCCAGGACTACCCCCCACAATGAGCAGTTCTTC. Residues: CASSPRTTPHNEQFF.

The V call is TRBV7-3, the J call TRBJ1-2; the match to TRBD1 covers 10 bases. The CDR3 contains 13 residues. The germline gives CDR1 SGHTA, CDR2 FQGTGA. V was pared by 5 bases and J by 5 bases, with 2 bases of the junction left unmatched. CDR3 coding DNA: TGTGCCAGCAGCCCGGACAGGGGGTATGGCTACACCTTC. Protein product: CASSPDRGYGYTF.

Points on this clone: Other DNA sequences in the same sample also yield this CDR3. The rearrangement joins TRBV11-2 to TRBJ2-5; D possibly matches TRBD1 or TRBD2 (5 bases each). The CDR3 length is 14 residues. V lost 2 bases and J 5 bases, leaving 12 bases between the germline ends. Germline loops: CDR1 SGHAT, CDR2 FQNNGV. CDR3 residues: CASSLRGWGETQYF. The CDR3 DNA follows: TGTGCCAGCAGCTTACGAGGTTGGGGGGAGACCCAGTACTTC.

The chain combines TRBV5-4 with TRBJ2-2; possibly TRBD2 for D (5 bases). CDR3 size: 16 residues. Germline CDR1 and CDR2: SGHNT and YYREEE (reference sequence). Trimming took 4 bases from V and 4 from J, leaving 17 bases between them. The CDR3 DNA follows: TGTGCCAGCAGCCAGCCGGGGTTCCTCTCCACCGGGGAGCTGTTTTTT. Its translation: CASSQPGFLSTGELFF. Variable domain in full (rest from reference TRBV5-4 and TRBJ2-2): ETGVTQSPTHLIKTRGQQVTLRCSSQSGHNTVSWYQQALGQGPQFIFQYYREEENGRGNFPPRFSGLQFPNYSSELNVNALELDDSALYLCASSQPGFLSTGELFFGEGSRLTVL.

This rearrangement joins TRBV11-2 to TRBJ2-1; TRBD2 matches 9 bases. CDR3 length equals 17 residues. Per germline, CDR1 SGHAT and CDR2 FQNNGV. V gave up 3 bases and J gave up 2 bases; unmatched junction bases: 8. CDR3 bases: TGTGCCAGCAGCTTCACCCTCAGCGGGGGGACCTACAATGAGCAGTTCTTC. Translating it yields CASSFTLSGGTYNEQFF. Filled out from reference TRBV11-2 and TRBJ2-1, the complete variable domain reads EAGVAQSPRYKIIEKRQSVAFWCNPISGHATLYWYQQILGQGPKLLIQFQNNGVVDDSQLPKDRFSAERLKGVDSTLKIQPAKLEDSAVYLCASSFTLSGGTYNEQFFGPGTRLTVL.

The chain is built from TRBV5-4 and TRBJ1-6; tentative D call: TRBD1 (5 bases). V dropped 2 bases and J dropped 10 bases, with 16 bases sitting between them. The germline gives CDR1 SGHNT, CDR2 YYREEE (reference sequence). CDR3 length: 15 amino acids. The chain's CDR3 is CASSFGQGEGSPLHF. CDR3 nucleotides: TGTGCCAGCAGCTTTGGGCAGGGTGAGGGATCACCCCTCCACTTT.

J is TRBJ1-6 and V is TRBV28, with no clear D. The length of the CDR3 is 14 residues. V was trimmed by 2 bases and J by 9 bases, leaving 11 bases between them. The germline V gene encodes CDR1 MDHEN and CDR2 SYDVKM. The CDR3 nucleotides are TGTGCCAGCAGTTTACGGCAGGTTTCTTCACCCCTCCACTTT. It encodes CASSLRQVSSPLHF.

The chain has TRBV10-3 and TRBJ2-5; 9 nucleotides match TRBD2. Looked up from germline, CDR1 is ENHRY and CDR2 is SYGVKD. The CDR3 is 17 amino acids. Trimming cost V 0 bases and J 1 base; bases outside gene matches: 6. The CDR3 DNA reads as TGTGCCATCAGTGAGTCTGGAGCGGGGGGCCTCCAAGAGACCCAGTACTTC. The encoded protein is CAISESGAGGLQETQYF.

This clone was counted between two and nine times. The chain has TRBV2 and TRBJ1-6; D is ambiguous. The CDR3 consists of 12 residues. Germline V gene sequence: CDR1 SNHLY, CDR2 FYNNEI. V lost 3 bases and J lost 12, with 9 bases in between. CDR3 sequence reads: CASSEELGPLHF. The CDR3 nucleotides are TGTGCCAGCAGTGAGGAGTTGGGACCCCTCCACTTT.

This clone was recorded once. The sample holds other DNA sequences that translate to the same CDR3. J is TRBJ2-3 and V is TRBV5-6, with 7 bases lining up with TRBD2. The CDR3 spans 13 residues. The junction had 0 bases not matched to a gene; V was cut back by 4 bases and J by 1 base. Per the germline V gene, CDR1 is SGHDT and CDR2 is YYEEEE. The CDR3 region has the DNA TGTGCCAGCAGCCGGGGGGGCACAGATACGCAGTATTTT. It translates to CASSRGGTDTQYF. The full variable domain, its missing parts supplied by reference TRBV5-6 and TRBJ2-3, is DAGVTQSPTHLIKTRGQQVTLRCSPKSGHDTVSWYQQALGQGPQFIFQYYEEEERQRGNFPDRFSGHQFPNYSSELNVNALLLGDSALYLCASSRGGTDTQYFGPGTRLTVL.

The chain combines TRBV5-4 with TRBJ1-2; D call uncertain. The CDR3 is 13 residues long. CDR1 and CDR2 from the germline V gene are SGHNT and YYREEE (reference sequence). Trimming pared 0 bases from V and 5 bases from J, leaving 8 bases between. The CDR3 loop is CASSLDSFYGYTF. The CDR3 DNA reads as TGTGCCAGCAGCTTGGACTCATTTTATGGCTACACCTTC.

This clone was observed a single time. The chain is built from TRBV7-6 and TRBJ2-2; maybe TRBD2 (7 bases). CDR3 length equals 16 residues. CDR1 and CDR2 from the germline V gene are SGHVS and FNYEAQ. V lost 1 base and J 6 bases, leaving 15 bases between the germline ends. The CDR3 region has the DNA TGTGCCAGCAGCTTAGACGGGGGGCTCATATCCGGGGAGCTGTTTTTT. Its protein is CASSLDGGLISGELFF.

The chain recombines TRBV6-1 with TRBJ1-3; D is ambiguous. V was pared by 1 base and J by 0 bases, with 19 bases between. The germline CDR1 and CDR2 sequences are MNHNS and SASEGT. The CDR3 is 19 residues long. CDR3 DNA: TGTGCCAGCAGTGAAGGCGAGGTTTTCGAACGCCTCTCTGGAAACACCATATATTTT. Translating gives CASSEGEVFERLSGNTIYF.

V gene TRBV5-4 combines with J gene TRBJ1-6; D remains unclear. Germline CDR1 and CDR2: SGHNT and YYREEE (reference sequence). The CDR3 consists of 17 residues. Trimming removed 1 base at V and 0 bases at J, with 11 bases between. The CDR3 DNA sequence: TGTGCCAGCAGCTTGAAGGGCCTGAGCTCCTATAATTCACCCCTCCACTTT. Translation gives CASSLKGLSSYNSPLHF.

The genes are TRBV10-3 and TRBJ1-4; no clear D. Trimming removed 10 bases from V and 0 bases from J, with 12 bases in between. In germline, CDR1 is ENHRY, CDR2 SYGVKD. The CDR3 is made up of 14 amino acids. The CDR3 bases are TGTGCCACCTCCGAAGGCGCAACTAATGAAAAACTGTTTTTT. As protein: CATSEGATNEKLFF.

This rearrangement joins TRBV7-2 to TRBJ2-3; D remains ambiguous. The CDR3 extends over 13 amino acids. The germline gives CDR1 SGHTA, CDR2 FQGNSA. V dropped 1 base and J dropped 5 bases, with 7 bases sitting between them. CDR3 amino acids: CASSLVWRDTQYF. DNA of the CDR3: TGTGCCAGCAGCTTAGTATGGCGAGATACGCAGTATTTT. Looking up the rest from reference TRBV7-2 and TRBJ2-3 gives the full variable domain: GAGVSQSPSNKVTEKGKDVELRCDPISGHTALYWYRQSLGQGLEFLIYFQGNSAPDKSGLPSDRFSAERTGGSVSTLTIQRTQQEDSAVYLCASSLVWRDTQYFGPGTRLTVL.

The chain uses TRBV2 and TRBJ2-3, with TRBD2 matching 8 bases. This CDR3 has 14 residues. V shed 6 bases and J 4 bases; nucleotides not matched to a gene: 6. CDR1 and CDR2 (germline): SNHLY, FYNNEI. CDR3 in amino acids: CASSNGGGADTQYF. CDR3 nucleotide sequence: TGTGCCAGCAGCAACGGGGGGGGCGCAGATACGCAGTATTTT. The variable domain in full, with the rest retrieved from reference TRBV2 and TRBJ2-3, is EPEVTQTPSHQVTQMGQEVILRCVPISNHLYFYWYRQILGQKVEFLVSFYNNEISEKSEIFDDQFSVERPDGSNFTLKIRSTKLEDSAMYFCASSNGGGADTQYFGPGTRLTVL.

The chain is built from TRBV6-1 and TRBJ2-1; 7 bases map to TRBD2. From germline, CDR1 is MNHNS and CDR2 SASEGT. The ends lost 10 bases at V and 6 bases at J; junction bases unmatched: 12. CDR3 length: 14 amino acids. CDR3 DNA sequence: TGTGCCACAGGGTTAGCGGGCCTCCCCAATGAGCAGTTCTTC. Amino acids: CATGLAGLPNEQFF.

The chain carries TRBV30 and TRBJ1-6; D remains unclear. Trimming removed 0 bases at V and 10 bases at J, with 10 bases between. CDR1 is GTSNPN and CDR2 is SVGIG in the germline V gene (reference sequence). The CDR3 covers 13 residues. CDR3 DNA: TGTGCCTGGAGTGTAAACACGGGGTCACCCCTCCACTTT. Translating it yields CAWSVNTGSPLHF. The full variable domain, in which reference TRBV30 and TRBJ1-6 provide the parts outside the CDR3, is SQTIHQWPATLVQPVGSPLSLECTVEGTSNPNLYWYRQAAGRGLQLLFYSVGIGQISSEVPQNLSASRPQDRQFILSSKKLLLSDSGFYLCAWSVNTGSPLHFGNGTRLTVT.

Only one count was recorded for this clone. The chain carries TRBV18 and TRBJ1-1; no firm D call. This CDR3 spans 14 amino acids. The ends were cut back, 6 bases at V and 0 bases at J, with 11 bases in the middle. Germline-derived CDR1 and CDR2 are KGHSH and LQKENI. The CDR3 DNA is TGTGCCAGCTCCCCCATGGGAGTGAACACTGAAGCTTTCTTT. Its translation: CASSPMGVNTEAFF.

CDR3 in amino acids: CASSSPSGGPTYF. CDR3 coding DNA: TGTGCCAGCAGTTCCCCCTCAGGGGGCCCGACGTACTTC. The chain couples TRBV6-6 to TRBJ2-7; 8 bases are shared with TRBD1. The germline V gene has CDR1 MNHNY and CDR2 SVGAGI (reference sequence). The J segment lost 12 bases and the V segment lost 4 bases, leaving 11 bases of the junction unmatched. The CDR3 is 13 amino acids.

Only a few counts were recorded for this clone. This chain connects TRBV25-1 to TRBJ1-2, with a possible D match to TRBD1 (5 bases). V shed 7 bases and J shed 7 bases, with 16 bases lying between them. This CDR3 is 13 amino acids long. Germline V gives CDR1 MGHDK, CDR2 SYGVNS. The DNA for the CDR3 is TGTGCCAGCAAACGGGACTCAAGGGGTGGCTACACCTTC. As protein: CASKRDSRGGYTF.

The genes are TRBV10-3 and TRBJ2-3; 10 nucleotides match TRBD2. V shed 10 bases, J shed 2 bases, and the junction held 12 bases outside the gene matches. Looked up from germline, CDR1 is ENHRY and CDR2 is SYGVKD. The CDR3 contains 16 residues. CDR3 in amino acids: CATRGERGGYTDTQYF. CDR3 DNA: TGTGCCACCCGAGGGGAGCGGGGGGGGTACACAGATACGCAGTATTTT.

On this clone: Other DNA sequences in this specimen translate into the identical CDR3. The genes are TRBV18 and TRBJ2-2; D is perhaps TRBD1 (5 bases). Germline values: CDR1 KGHSH, CDR2 LQKENI. The germline V and J ends were trimmed by 3 bases and 2 bases, with 7 bases remaining between them. The CDR3 consists of 14 residues. CDR3 nucleotide sequence: TGTGCCAGCTCACCGACAGCTAACACCGGGGAGCTGTTTTTT. Its translation: CASSPTANTGELFF.

This clone was counted between two and nine times. The chain joins TRBV28 to TRBJ1-2, with D uncertain. V lost 6 bases and J lost 8, with 10 bases in between. This CDR3 has 11 residues. In germline, CDR1 is MDHEN, CDR2 SYDVKM. CDR3 sequence reads: CASRHQRGYTF. The CDR3 DNA sequence: TGTGCCAGCAGACACCAACGAGGCTACACCTTC.

This chain links TRBV28 with TRBJ1-5; D gene unclear. Trimming pared 4 bases from V and 8 bases from J, leaving 15 bases between. CDR1 MDHEN and CDR2 SYDVKM come from the germline V gene. The CDR3 consists of 14 residues. This CDR3 is CASSSLTRSKPQHF. CDR3 in DNA: TGTGCCAGCAGTTCCCTAACACGTAGCAAGCCCCAGCATTTT.